These T cell receptor beta chains were read from a single sample in a study of blood T cells in healthy people across ages. In TCRdb, the 5' RACE reads were re-called with MiXCR into one record per CDR3 protein. The table records under 2,000,000 distinct CDR3 sequences, around half of them present only once. The sequenced sample consisted of blood. The receptors were gathered from a woman aged 40 to 49 in good health. Each CDR3 is given with its conserved first and last residue. The D gene is left open where the match is weak. Part of the rows lack a size; the others show once, few, many or a class for expanded clones.

d_gene	v_gene	j_gene	abundance	CDR3aa	CDR3nt
-	TRBV4-2	TRBJ2-1	few	CASSQEPDHGVYNEQFF	TGTGCCAGCAGCCAAGAGCCCGACCATGGGGTTTACAATGAGCAGTTCTTC
-	TRBV27	TRBJ2-3	few	CASIPWWGAREDTQYF	TGTGCCAGCATCCCTTGGTGGGGGGCGAGAGAAGATACGCAGTATTTT
TRBD1	TRBV6-1	TRBJ2-5	-	CASRITGTVQETLYF	TGTGCCAGTAGAATTACAGGGACAGTCCAAGAGACCCTGTACTTC
TRBD2	TRBV28	TRBJ2-1	-	CASRTSGGSIGKQFF	TGTGCCAGCCGGACTAGCGGGGGCTCGATCGGTAAGCAGTTCTTC
-	TRBV5-6	TRBJ2-1	-	CASSLSADLREQFF	TGTGCCAGCAGCTTGTCGGCCGACTTAAGGGAGCAGTTCTTC
TRBD2	TRBV4-3	TRBJ2-3	-	CASSQVRGGSTDTQYF	TGCGCCAGCAGCCAAGTCCGCGGGGGTAGCACAGATACGCAGTATTTT
TRBD2	TRBV24-1	TRBJ2-1	-	CATSDLPAGTSRNEQFF	TGTGCCACCAGTGATTTGCCGGCCGGGACTAGCCGCAATGAGCAGTTCTTC
-	TRBV6-2/TRBV6-3	TRBJ2-4	few	CASSGTIGSLAKNIQYF	TGTGCCAGCAGCGGCACAATCGGGTCCCTAGCCAAAAACATTCAGTACTTC
TRBD2	TRBV28	TRBJ2-5	-	CASSLFWTSGGTQETQYF	TGTGCCAGCAGTTTATTTTGGACTAGCGGGGGTACCCAAGAGACCCAGTACTTC
-	TRBV4-3	TRBJ2-7	few	CASSQDNRQRVDEQYF	TGCGCCAGCAGCCAAGATAACCGACAGAGAGTCGACGAGCAGTACTTC
-	TRBV4-3	TRBJ1-4	once	CASSQEREGEKLFF	TGCGCCAGCAGCCAAGAAAGGGAGGGCGAAAAACTGTTTTTT
-	TRBV7-2	TRBJ2-6	-	CASSLSGGARPANVLTF	TGTGCCAGCAGCTTATCAGGGGGGGCTCGCCCGGCCAACGTCCTGACTTTC
TRBD2	TRBV4-2	TRBJ2-3	-	CASSQDQGGGGASSSDTQYF	TGTGCCAGCAGCCAAGATCAGGGTGGCGGGGGGGCTAGTTCCTCAGATACGCAGTATTTT
-	TRBV7-9	TRBJ1-6	-	CASSLLRTVNSPLHF	TGTGCCAGCAGCTTACTCCGAACGGTGAATTCACCCCTCCACTTT
-	TRBV6-2/TRBV6-3	TRBJ1-4	-	CASRELTPPKEKLFF	TGTGCCAGCAGAGAGCTGACCCCGCCTAAAGAAAAACTGTTTTTT
-	TRBV5-5	TRBJ2-5	few	CASSFLGGTIPSREQYF	TGTGCCAGCAGCTTCCTGGGTGGGACCATACCGTCTCGGGAGCAGTACTTC
TRBD2	TRBV12-3/TRBV12-4	TRBJ2-1	once	CVSSLKGLAVYNEQFF	TGTGTCAGCAGTTTAAAGGGACTAGCGGTATACAATGAGCAGTTCTTC
-	TRBV24-1	TRBJ2-5	-	CATRYRDKEGQETQYF	TGTGCCACCAGGTACCGGGACAAGGAGGGCCAAGAGACCCAGTACTTC
TRBD1	TRBV5-1	TRBJ1-5	-	CASSFQGGDQPQHF	TGCGCCAGCAGCTTTCAGGGGGGCGATCAGCCCCAGCATTTT
TRBD2	TRBV9	TRBJ2-1	-	CASSVLGEGTIIDEQFF	TGTGCCAGCAGCGTCCTGGGTGAAGGGACTATAATCGATGAGCAGTTCTTC
TRBD1	TRBV29-1	TRBJ2-5	-	CSAVGDRGRLGETQYF	TGCAGCGCCGTGGGGGACAGGGGGCGCCTAGGAGAGACCCAGTACTTC
-	TRBV28	TRBJ2-7	-	CASSWGTIYEQYF	TGTGCCAGCAGTTGGGGCACCATATACGAGCAGTACTTC
-	TRBV18	TRBJ2-5	-	CASSPTGDGFGTQYF	TGTGCCAGCTCACCGACAGGAGACGGGTTTGGGACCCAGTACTTC
-	TRBV12-3/TRBV12-4	TRBJ1-5	-	CASSEIQGQPQHF	TGTGCCAGCAGCGAAATCCAGGGGCAGCCCCAGCATTTT
-	TRBV20-1	TRBJ2-3	-	CSARRRDAVDTQYF	TGCAGTGCTAGAAGAAGGGACGCCGTAGATACGCAGTATTTT
-	TRBV4-1	TRBJ1-2	-	CASSQDLQTALLWSGYTF	TGCGCCAGCAGCCAAGACCTACAAACCGCGTTACTATGGTCTGGCTACACCTTC
-	TRBV6-5	TRBJ1-1	-	CASSYRGRGGGLNTEAFF	TGTGCCAGCAGTTACAGGGGCAGGGGTGGTGGCCTGAACACTGAAGCTTTCTTT